This section outlines one T cell receptor beta chain sequence together with its context. The entry originates in a study of blood T cell repertoires in COVID-19. Study context: Acute and convalescent COVID-19 samples came from the United States, Italy and Spain. T cells, B-cell-depleted T cells, or PBMCs provided the cDNA or gDNA that served as material.

In the source study's methods: Nucleated cell number was recorded as an estimate derived from reference gene primer amplification. Method: immunoSEQ multiplex PCR; TCRdb's copy keeps in-frame clones and lacks some. For V, J and clone size, that table is used; D and trimming come from the DNA. Of under 150,000 clones in the sample, approximately 83% were seen once. V was clipped by 2 bases and J by 5 bases, with 9 bases between them. There are 13 residues in the CDR3. Germline lookup yields CDR1 SGHTA and CDR2 FQGTGA. This rearrangement joins TRBV7-3 to TRBJ2-5; no definite D call. The sequenced material came from peripheral blood. This TCR derives from a woman aged 50 to 65 who had recovered from COVID-19. The CDR3 here is CASSLGAVETQYF. DNA for the CDR3: TGTGCCAGCAGCTTAGGTGCGGTGGAGACCCAGTACTTC.